This TCR beta chain comes out of a study of CD8 T cells in Susac syndrome. Reverse transcription of 0.5 to 1 ug RNA was performed with random hexamers. Via MiXCR, TCRdb re-called the immunoSEQ multiplex PCR reads, giving one row per CDR3 protein. The top ten hold about 0.15% of the sample, which has hundreds of thousands of distinct CDR3 sequences, roughly 92% seen once. Sequenced input: CD8+ T cells from PBMCs. The origin of this receptor is a human donor with multiple sclerosis.

Here the CDR3 DNA reads TGTGCCAGCAGTTACCGGGACAGGGTTTTGGGTCATAGCAATCAGCCCCAGCATTTT. Protein: CASSYRDRVLGHSNQPQHF. The chain recombines TRBV12-3 or TRBV12-4 with TRBJ1-5; 9 bases are shared with TRBD1. The V segment lost 4 bases and the J segment 0 bases; nucleotides outside the gene matches: 13. This CDR3 is 19 amino acids long.